These 24 T cell receptor beta chains came from one sample sequenced in a study of T cells in Graves' hyperthyroidism and ophthalmopathy. RNA transcripts served as the template for amplifying TCR beta CDR3 regions. The HTBI primer set served for first-round RT-PCR of the TCR CDR3. A single record per CDR3 protein comes from TCRdb applying MiXCR to the multiplex PCR reads. The sample lists some 700,000 distinct CDR3 sequences, about 18% occurring once. Input material: blood. The receptors originated from a man aged 45-60 years with Graves' hyperthyroidism.

This clonotype has ten or more counts. This rearrangement joins TRBV24-1 to TRBJ2-2, with 7 bases that match TRBD1. V shed 4 bases and J 6 bases; nucleotides not matched to a gene: 4. Germline CDR1 is KGHDR and CDR2 is SFDVKD. The CDR3 sequence is 14 residues long. The CDR3 nucleotides are TGTGCCACCAGTGAATGGGACAGCCCCGGGGAGCTGTTTTTT. It codes for CATSEWDSPGELFF.

This clonotype appeared a few times. The J gene is TRBJ1-6, the V gene TRBV27; D unclear. This CDR3 has 12 amino acids. Per the germline V gene, CDR1 is MNHEY and CDR2 is SMNVEV (reference sequence). Trimming cost V 7 bases and J 7 bases, with 8 bases left between them. Written as DNA, the CDR3 is TGTGCCAGCACGGCGCGGAATTCACCCCTCCACTTT. This encodes CASTARNSPLHF.

This clonotype was counted only a few times. The chain links TRBV6-7 to TRBJ2-1; D unresolved. TRBV6-7 is annotated as an ORF whose role is uncertain. CDR3 length equals 19 residues. Trimming removed 4 bases from V and 0 bases from J, with 22 bases in between. The DNA of the CDR3 is TGTGCCAGCAGTTTTCCCTCCGGGCTAGACCAGAGCTCCTACAATGAGCAGTTCTTC. Translation: CASSFPSGLDQSSYNEQFF.

The table lists this clonotype with a count of one. The chain links TRBV3-1 to TRBJ2-2; 7 nucleotides line up with TRBD2. Germline V gives CDR1 LGHDT, CDR2 YNNKEL (reference sequence). With 6 bases clipped from V and 4 bases from J, the junction kept 8 bases outside the gene matches. The CDR3 spans 15 residues. The CDR3 DNA reads TGTGCCAGCAGTCCGACTAGCCCGTCCACCGGGGAGCTGTTTTTT. Translated: CASSPTSPSTGELFF.

Ten or more counts support this clonotype. The chain is built from TRBV6-1 and TRBJ1-5; 7 bases agree with TRBD1. Losses at the gene ends were 5 bases for V and 2 bases for J; bases not matched to a gene: 12. This CDR3 spans 17 amino acids. Germline values: CDR1 MNHNS, CDR2 SASEGT. The CDR3 protein is CASSRLPGQVRNQPQHF. The CDR3 DNA is TGTGCCAGCAGTCGGCTACCTGGACAGGTCCGCAATCAGCCCCAGCATTTT.

V is TRBV5-1 and J is TRBJ2-1, with a possible D match to TRBD2 (5 bases). The CDR3 contains 15 residues. Germline V gives CDR1 SGHRS, CDR2 YFSETQ. Trimming cost V 1 base and J 4 bases, with 12 bases left between them. The CDR3 bases are TGCGCCAGCAGCTTGCGGGGTTTTCCTTACAATGAGCAGTTCTTC. Its translation: CASSLRGFPYNEQFF.

This clonotype was seen a handful of times. The chain employs TRBV27 and TRBJ2-1; 11 bases fit TRBD2. This CDR3 has 17 amino acids. The germline gives CDR1 MNHEY, CDR2 SMNVEV (reference sequence). Trimming cost V 5 bases and J 2 bases; bases outside gene matches: 8. The CDR3 DNA reads as TGTGCCAGCAGTCTCGCCTTAGCGGGAGGGGCCTACAATGAGCAGTTCTTC. This encodes CASSLALAGGAYNEQFF.

This clonotype was found a few times. The chain joins TRBV24-1 to TRBJ2-3, with D unclear. The ends were cut back, 3 bases at V and 0 bases at J, with 6 bases in the middle. Germline V CDR1 and CDR2: KGHDR, SFDVKD. The CDR3 spans 14 residues. CDR3: CATSDRVSTDTQYF. The CDR3 DNA reads TGTGCCACCAGTGATCGGGTCAGCACAGATACGCAGTATTTT.

This clonotype was observed many times. V and J are TRBV24-1 and TRBJ1-5, with TRBD1 as a possible D gene (6 bases). Germline V lookup: CDR1 KGHDR, CDR2 SFDVKD. This CDR3 spans 17 amino acids. Between the trimmed V and J ends, which lost 4 bases and 2 bases, there was a span of 17 bases. CDR3 sequence reads: CATSDPQAGEGNQPQHF. The CDR3 bases are TGTGCCACCAGTGACCCGCAGGCAGGGGAGGGCAATCAGCCCCAGCATTTT.

This clonotype has more than one count but fewer than ten. V and J are TRBV5-1 and TRBJ2-7; D not certain. Trimming cost V 0 bases and J 3 bases, with 10 bases left between them. Per the germline V gene, CDR1 is SGHRS and CDR2 is YFSETQ. CDR3 length equals 14 residues. The CDR3: CASSLVVADYEQYF. CDR3 DNA sequence: TGCGCCAGCAGCTTGGTTGTAGCAGACTACGAGCAGTACTTC. Based on the CDR3 plus reference TRBV5-1 and TRBJ2-7, the full variable domain is KAGVTQTPRYLIKTRGQQVTLSCSPISGHRSVSWYQQTPGQGLQFLFEYFSETQRNKGNFPGRFSGRQFSNSRSEMNVSTLELGDSALYLCASSLVVADYEQYFGPGTRLTVT.

The chain joins TRBV15 to TRBJ1-2; possibly TRBD1 for D (6 bases). Trimming took 5 bases from V and 8 from J, leaving 15 bases between them. Looked up from germline, CDR1 is LNHNV and CDR2 is YYDKDF (reference sequence). The CDR3 totals 13 residues. The CDR3 sequence: CATSSPGQEGYTF. CDR3 coding DNA: TGTGCCACCAGCTCGCCGGGACAAGAGGGCTACACCTTC.

This clonotype was detected only a few times. The chain employs TRBV20-1 and TRBJ2-1, with D uncertain. The CDR3 length is 14 residues. Germline CDR1 DFQATT, CDR2 SNEGSKA (reference sequence). Trimming took 3 bases from V and 1 from J, leaving 10 bases between them. The CDR3 spells CSASPGSSYNEQFF. DNA of the CDR3: TGCAGTGCTAGTCCCGGGTCATCCTACAATGAGCAGTTCTTC.

In this sample, this clonotype turned up a few times. The chain couples TRBV18 to TRBJ2-6; TRBD1 matches at 7 bases. Germline V gene sequence: CDR1 KGHSH, CDR2 LQKENI. The length of the CDR3 is 15 residues. V shed 3 bases, J shed 4 bases, and the junction held 3 bases outside the gene matches. The CDR3 is CASSPQGVGANVLTF. Here the CDR3 DNA reads TGTGCCAGCTCACCGCAGGGGGTAGGGGCCAACGTCCTGACTTTC.

J is TRBJ1-6 and V is TRBV3-1; D gene uncertain. The CDR3 extends over 13 amino acids. Germline V gives CDR1 LGHDT, CDR2 YNNKEL (reference sequence). V lost 0 bases and J 9 bases, leaving 6 bases between the germline ends. The CDR3 loop reads CASSQESASPLHF. The CDR3 coding sequence is TGTGCCAGCAGCCAAGAGTCAGCTTCACCCCTCCACTTT.

This clonotype was recorded many times. This chain uses TRBV7-2 with TRBJ2-3, with 7 bases that match TRBD2. The trim removed 3 bases at V and 2 bases at J, leaving 5 bases unmatched. CDR1 is SGHTA and CDR2 is FQGNSA in the germline V gene. This CDR3 is built from 15 residues. The CDR3: CASSFSGLITDTQYF. CDR3 coding DNA: TGTGCCAGCAGCTTTAGCGGGCTCATCACAGATACGCAGTATTTT.

V gene TRBV3-1 combines with J gene TRBJ1-5, with D possibly TRBD1 on 5 matching bases. Trimming removed 4 bases at V and 6 bases at J, with 16 bases between. The CDR3 contains 15 residues. The germline CDR1 and CDR2 sequences are LGHDT and YNNKEL (reference sequence). The CDR3 coding sequence is TGTGCCAGCAGCCTCAGGGAGAACTTGGGTCAGCCCCAGCATTTT. It specifies CASSLRENLGQPQHF.

The chain links TRBV12-3 or TRBV12-4 to TRBJ2-5, with a possible D match to TRBD1 (5 bases). This CDR3 comprises 14 residues. The V end was cut by 5 bases, the J end by 1 base, with 11 bases between. In DNA, the CDR3 is TGTGCCAGCAGTGTTCCGGACACCCAAGAGACCCAGTACTTC. Protein product: CASSVPDTQETQYF.

The chain employs TRBV4-3 and TRBJ2-5; 11 positions match TRBD2. CDR1 is LGHNA, CDR2 YSLEER, per germline. V gave up 3 bases and J gave up 4 bases; unmatched junction bases: 4. The length of the CDR3 is 15 residues. The CDR3 spells CASSQGSGRAETQYF. The CDR3 coding sequence is TGCGCCAGCAGCCAGGGTAGCGGGAGGGCAGAGACCCAGTACTTC.

The J gene is TRBJ2-5, the V gene TRBV28, with a tentative D call TRBD2 (5 bases). The germline CDR1 and CDR2 sequences are MDHEN and SYDVKM. Trimming removed 2 bases at V and 13 bases at J, with 14 bases between. This CDR3 has 12 residues. The CDR3 reads CASSLRLGRVYF. The CDR3 DNA follows: TGTGCCAGCAGTTTACGTCTTGGGCGGGTGTACTTC.

The chain carries TRBV27 and TRBJ2-7; D is undetermined. Between the trimmed V and J ends, which lost 6 bases and 3 bases, there was a span of 15 bases. This CDR3 comprises 14 residues. Per the germline V gene, CDR1 is MNHEY and CDR2 is SMNVEV (reference sequence). The CDR3 loop reads CASSLNGVNYEQYF. As DNA, the CDR3 is TGTGCCAGCAGCCTAAATGGAGTCAACTACGAGCAGTACTTC.

CDR3 in amino acids: CASSYEGPHQPQHF. CDR3 DNA: TGTGCCAGCAGTTACGAAGGGCCCCACCAGCCCCAGCATTTT. The chain combines TRBV6-9 with TRBJ1-5, with unresolved D. This CDR3 is built from 14 residues. Germline V gene lookup returns CDR1 MNHGY and CDR2 SVAAGI. Trimming removed 3 bases at V and 7 bases at J, with 13 bases between.

This clonotype was found many times. V is TRBV28 and J is TRBJ2-3, with D perhaps matching TRBD2 (7 bases). From germline, CDR1 is MDHEN and CDR2 SYDVKM. Deletions cut 7 bases from V and 2 bases from J, with 22 bases between. The length of the CDR3 is 17 residues. Here the CDR3 reads CASKSGTRKLLTDTQYF. CDR3 DNA sequence: TGTGCCAGCAAAAGCGGGACACGAAAGCTACTCACAGATACGCAGTATTTT.

In its sample, this clonotype was seen many times. The chain is built from TRBV30 and TRBJ2-5; 13 bases are shared with TRBD2. V trimming: 1 base; J trimming: 5 bases; junction bases outside the gene matches: 10. Germline CDR1 and CDR2: GTSNPN and SVGIG (reference sequence). CDR3 length equals 17 residues. CDR3 amino acids: CAWSGRLAGGREETQYF. CDR3 DNA sequence: TGTGCCTGGAGTGGCCGACTAGCGGGAGGCAGGGAGGAGACCCAGTACTTC. Full variable domain (remainder filled in from reference TRBV30 and TRBJ2-5): SQTIHQWPATLVQPVGSPLSLECTVEGTSNPNLYWYRQAAGRGLQLLFYSVGIGQISSEVPQNLSASRPQDRQFILSSKKLLLSDSGFYLCAWSGRLAGGREETQYFGPGTRLLVL.

The gene calls are TRBV6-1 and TRBJ2-7; 11 bases map to TRBD2. Germline V gene lookup returns CDR1 MNHNS and CDR2 SASEGT. The CDR3 loop spans 14 amino acids. The V gene end was trimmed by 8 bases and the J gene end by 7 bases; junction bases not matched to a gene: 10. The DNA for the CDR3 is TGTGCCAGCTCACTAGCGGGAGAATTAGGAGAGCAGTACTTC. Its protein is CASSLAGELGEQYF.